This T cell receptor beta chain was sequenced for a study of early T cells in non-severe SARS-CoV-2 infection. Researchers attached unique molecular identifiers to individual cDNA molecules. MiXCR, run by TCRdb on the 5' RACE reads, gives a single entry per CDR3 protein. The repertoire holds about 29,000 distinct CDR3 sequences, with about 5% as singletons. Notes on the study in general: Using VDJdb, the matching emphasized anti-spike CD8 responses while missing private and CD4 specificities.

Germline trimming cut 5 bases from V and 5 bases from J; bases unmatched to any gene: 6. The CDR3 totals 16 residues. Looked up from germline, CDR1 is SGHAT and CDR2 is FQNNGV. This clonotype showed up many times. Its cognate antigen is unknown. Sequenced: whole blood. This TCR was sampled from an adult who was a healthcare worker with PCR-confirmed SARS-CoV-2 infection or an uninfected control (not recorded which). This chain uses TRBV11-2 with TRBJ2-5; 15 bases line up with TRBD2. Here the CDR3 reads CASSPGTSGGMETQYF. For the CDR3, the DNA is TGTGCCAGCAGCCCCGGGACTAGCGGGGGGATGGAGACCCAGTACTTC.